A single sample is the source of the 18 T cell receptor beta chains below, sequenced in a study of regulatory T cells in long-lasting Graves disease. As for time point: persistent/refractory GD, antithyroid drugs over 5 years with positive TRAb. RNA isolated from PBMCs was used to make the TCR library. Construction of the TCR beta libraries employed iRepertoire HTBI primers in conjunction with Arm-PCR of CDR3 regions. Via MiXCR, TCRdb re-called the multiplex PCR reads, giving one row per CDR3 protein. In the table there are hundreds of thousands of distinct CDR3 sequences, roughly 23% of which are singletons. The sequenced sample was peripheral blood mononuclear cells (PBMCs), obtained when the disease was refractory, from a patient treated with antithyroid drugs. All receptors come from a female donor with Graves disease.

The V call is TRBV2, the J call TRBJ2-7; possible D gene TRBD1, 6 bases. The V and J ends lost 7 bases and 0 bases respectively, with 16 bases between them. This CDR3 region has 15 residues. Germline V gene sequence: CDR1 SNHLY, CDR2 FYNNEI. DNA of the CDR3: TGTGCCAGCAACCTAGGGGGTCTTCCCTCCTACGAGCAGTACTTC. It is translated as CASNLGGLPSYEQYF.

This chain uses TRBV11-2 with TRBJ1-2; no firm D call. V was cut by 4 bases and J by 4 bases, with 16 bases left in between. Germline-derived CDR1 and CDR2 are SGHAT and FQNNGV. The CDR3 is 15 residues long. In DNA, the CDR3 is TGTGCCAGCAGCTGGGGAGATACAGATTTCTATGGCTACACCTTC. Its protein is CASSWGDTDFYGYTF.

The chain is built from TRBV5-1 and TRBJ2-2; the D gene could be TRBD1 or TRBD2 (6 bases each). The length of the CDR3 is 14 residues. CDR1 and CDR2 from the germline V gene are SGHRS and YFSETQ. Trimming left V 1 base short and J 3 bases short, with 7 bases between. CDR3 sequence reads: CASSLRGDTGELFF. As DNA, the CDR3 is TGCGCCAGCAGCTTGAGGGGGGACACCGGGGAGCTGTTTTTT.

About this clonotype: A clone one base away is much larger, so this may be a read error. This CDR3 reads CASGTQTYEQYF. The CDR3 bases are TGTGCCAGCGGGACCCAAACCTACGAGCAGTACTTC. V and J are TRBV2 and TRBJ2-7, with D perhaps being TRBD1 or TRBD2 (5 bases each). The CDR3 contains 12 residues. Germline V gene lookup returns CDR1 SNHLY and CDR2 FYNNEI. V was trimmed by 8 bases and J by 2 bases, leaving 10 bases between them.

The sample holds many counts of this clonotype. V is TRBV28 and J is TRBJ1-2, with unresolved D. This CDR3 is built from 12 residues. Per the germline V gene, CDR1 is MDHEN and CDR2 is SYDVKM. Trimming removed 5 bases at V and 8 bases at J, with 12 bases between. CDR3 bases: TGTGCCAGCAGTCCCCCCCCCGGGGGCTACACCTTC. Translated: CASSPPPGGYTF.

In its sample, this clonotype was seen a few times. This chain links TRBV29-1 with TRBJ1-5; D is perhaps TRBD1 (5 bases). V lost 0 bases and J 7 bases, leaving 10 bases between the germline ends. The CDR3 sequence is 13 residues long. The V gene's germline CDR1 is SQVTM and CDR2 ANQGSEA. The CDR3 sequence: CSVEDLRGQPQHF. CDR3 coding DNA: TGCAGCGTTGAAGATCTTAGGGGACAGCCCCAGCATTTT.

On this clonotype: A much more abundant neighbour one base away suggests this may be a read error. V usage is TRBV12-3 or TRBV12-4 and J usage is TRBJ1-5, with 11 bases lining up with TRBD1. The trim removed 6 bases at V and 6 bases at J, leaving 7 bases unmatched. The CDR3 covers 15 residues. The CDR3 here is CASSYRDRGGQPQHF. The CDR3 DNA reads TGTGCCAGCAGCTACCGGGACAGGGGGGGTCAGCCCCAGCATTTT.

A word on this clonotype: Possible read error: a much larger clone is one base away. The V gene is TRBV19, the J gene TRBJ1-2; TRBD1 matches at 7 bases. CDR1 is LNHDA and CDR2 is SQIVND in the germline V gene (reference sequence). V shed 8 bases and J 6 bases; nucleotides not matched to a gene: 12. This CDR3 spans 14 amino acids. The chain's CDR3 is CASGTDRASHGYTF. The CDR3 region has the DNA TGTGCCAGTGGTACCGACAGGGCGAGTCATGGCTACACCTTC.

With respect to this clonotype: A read error may be the cause here, since a much bigger clone is one base away. The chain employs TRBV6-2 or TRBV6-3 and TRBJ1-2; possibly TRBD1 for D (5 bases). CDR3 size: 14 residues. The germline V and J ends were trimmed by 5 bases and 12 bases, with 22 bases remaining between them. Germline V gene data show CDR1 as MNHEY and CDR2 as SVGEGT. CDR3 DNA: TGTGCCAGCAGTCAACCGGGACTCCTGGAAGGCCACACCTTC. Translation: CASSQPGLLEGHTF.

This clonotype has ten or more counts. As DNA, the CDR3 is TGTGCCAGTTCATTAGAGCCAGCGGAAGCTTTCTTT. Its translation is CASSLEPAEAFF. This sequence joins TRBV2 and TRBJ1-1; D gene uncertain. Trimming took 9 bases from V and 8 from J, leaving 16 bases between them. CDR3 size: 12 residues. Germline-derived CDR1 and CDR2 are SNHLY and FYNNEI.

This clonotype occurred a few times. V and J are TRBV5-1 and TRBJ1-4, with no clear D. Germline values: CDR1 SGHRS, CDR2 YFSETQ. The CDR3 has 16 residues. Trimming stripped 4 bases from V and 8 bases from J, with 21 bases between. The CDR3 nucleotides read TGCGCCAGCAGCCCCGAAAGCCAGCTGCTCGCAGAAAAACTGTTTTTT. It codes for CASSPESQLLAEKLFF. Using reference TRBV5-1 and TRBJ1-4 for the parts outside the CDR3, the full variable domain is KAGVTQTPRYLIKTRGQQVTLSCSPISGHRSVSWYQQTPGQGLQFLFEYFSETQRNKGNFPGRFSGRQFSNSRSEMNVSTLELGDSALYLCASSPESQLLAEKLFFGSGTQLSVL.

Details on this clonotype: The junction and the germline gene differ at one end; a read error may be behind it. CDR3: CASSQRGGSTGELLF. The CDR3 coding sequence is TGTGCCAGCAGTCAGCGGGGGGGGTCTACCGGGGAGCTGCTTTTT. The chain combines TRBV2 with TRBJ2-2; the match to TRBD2 covers 10 bases. CDR3 length: 15 residues. Per germline, CDR1 SNHLY and CDR2 FYNNEI.

On this clonotype: With only one base between it and a far larger clone, this is likely a read error. The gene calls are TRBV28 and TRBJ1-2; tentatively, D is TRBD1 (5 bases). CDR3 length equals 16 residues. Between the trimmed V and J ends, which lost 5 bases and 4 bases, there was a span of 20 bases. From germline, CDR1 is MDHEN and CDR2 SYDVKM. The CDR3 here is CASSDAVGDRIYGYTF. As DNA, the CDR3 is TGTGCCAGCAGTGACGCCGTAGGGGACCGGATCTATGGCTACACCTTC.

This clonotype was seen many times. This chain uses TRBV5-1 with TRBJ1-2; D not certain. The V end lost 0 bases, the J end lost 6 bases, and 9 bases lay between the germline ends. The CDR3 consists of 13 residues. In germline, CDR1 is SGHRS, CDR2 YFSETQ. Here the CDR3 DNA reads TGCGCCAGCAGCTTGGGTGGGTCGGATGGCTACACCTTC. Amino acids: CASSLGGSDGYTF.

In its sample, this clonotype was seen a few times. The chain carries TRBV5-1 and TRBJ1-2, with TRBD1 matching over 9 bases. The CDR3 length is 16 residues. The germline V gene has CDR1 SGHRS and CDR2 YFSETQ. J was trimmed by 2 bases and V by 4 bases; bases with no gene match: 9. The CDR3 here is CASSQSPGTGNYGYTF. CDR3 nucleotide sequence: TGCGCCAGCAGCCAAAGTCCCGGGACAGGGAACTATGGCTACACCTTC.

CDR3 bases: TGTGCCAGCATCCAGGGTAATGGAAACACCATATATTTT. This translates into CASIQGNGNTIYF. The J gene is TRBJ1-3, the V gene TRBV12-3 or TRBV12-4; D perhaps matches TRBD1 (5 bases). Trimming removed 7 bases at V and 3 bases at J, with 10 bases between. This CDR3 contains 13 residues.

This clonotype showed up many times. The chain's CDR3 is CAKMTDNYGYTF. The CDR3 DNA sequence: TGTGCCAAGATGACAGACAACTATGGCTACACCTTC. The chain links TRBV2 to TRBJ1-2; a weak D match, TRBD1 (5 bases). Per the germline V gene, CDR1 is SNHLY and CDR2 is FYNNEI. V was clipped by 10 bases and J by 2 bases, with 11 bases between them. The CDR3 spans 12 residues. Full variable domain (remainder filled in from reference TRBV2 and TRBJ1-2): EPEVTQTPSHQVTQMGQEVILRCVPISNHLYFYWYRQILGQKVEFLVSFYNNEISEKSEIFDDQFSVERPDGSNFTLKIRSTKLEDSAMYFCAKMTDNYGYTFGSGTRLTVV.

This clonotype was detected a few times. At one end, the junction sequence differs from germline, possibly due to a read error. The V gene is TRBV4-1, the J gene TRBJ2-1; no clear D gene. The CDR3 loop spans 15 amino acids. Looked up from germline, CDR1 is MGHRA and CDR2 is YSYEKL. CDR3 DNA sequence: TGCGCCGGCAGCCAAGTTGGAAGCCTCGGCGATGAGCAGTTCTTC. Translating gives CAGSQVGSLGDEQFF.